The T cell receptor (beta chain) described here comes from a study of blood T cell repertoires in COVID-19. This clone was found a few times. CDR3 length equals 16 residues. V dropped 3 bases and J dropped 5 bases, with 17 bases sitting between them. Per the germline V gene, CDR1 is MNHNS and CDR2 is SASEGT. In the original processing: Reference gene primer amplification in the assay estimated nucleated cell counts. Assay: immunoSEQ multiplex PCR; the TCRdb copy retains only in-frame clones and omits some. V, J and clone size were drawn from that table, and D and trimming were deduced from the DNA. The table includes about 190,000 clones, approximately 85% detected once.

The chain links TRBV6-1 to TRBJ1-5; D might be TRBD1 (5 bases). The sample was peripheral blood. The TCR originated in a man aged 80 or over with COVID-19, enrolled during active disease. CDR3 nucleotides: TGTGCCAGCAGTGATCCGGGGGATCTTTCCCATCAGCCCCAGCATTTT. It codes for CASSDPGDLSHQPQHF.